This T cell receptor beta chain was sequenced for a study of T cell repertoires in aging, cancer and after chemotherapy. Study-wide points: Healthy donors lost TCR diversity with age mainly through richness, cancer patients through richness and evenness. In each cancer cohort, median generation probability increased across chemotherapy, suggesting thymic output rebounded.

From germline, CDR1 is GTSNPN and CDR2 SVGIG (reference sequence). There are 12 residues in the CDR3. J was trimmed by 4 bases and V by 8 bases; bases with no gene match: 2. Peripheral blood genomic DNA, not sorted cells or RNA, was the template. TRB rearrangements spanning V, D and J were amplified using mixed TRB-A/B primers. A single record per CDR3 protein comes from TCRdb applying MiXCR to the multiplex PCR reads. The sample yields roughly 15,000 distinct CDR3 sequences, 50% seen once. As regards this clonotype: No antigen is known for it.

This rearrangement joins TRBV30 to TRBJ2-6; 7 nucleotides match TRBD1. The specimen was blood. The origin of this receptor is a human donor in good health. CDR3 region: CAGGQGANVLTF. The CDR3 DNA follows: TGTGCCGGGGGACAGGGGGCCAACGTCCTGACTTTC.